Listed below are T cell receptor beta chains from one sample, sequenced in a study of blood T cell repertoires in COVID-19. Profiling relied on immunoSEQ multiplex PCR, and the TCRdb table lists in-frame clones only, not all of them. The table includes just over 150,000 clones, about 93% detected once. The sample comprised peripheral blood. Receptors were obtained from a woman aged 45-65 years with acute or convalescent COVID-19. Each CDR3 is given with its conserved first and last residue. The order of the fields is V gene, CDR3 protein.

v_call: TRBV25-1; cdr3_aa: CASIEGGRTEAFF
v_call: TRBV20-1; cdr3_aa: CSARAGTVKFF
v_call: TRBV6-2/TRBV6-3; cdr3_aa: CASSDTDNLFYGYTF
v_call: TRBV11-2; cdr3_aa: CASSLVPGVVAGELFF
v_call: TRBV2; cdr3_aa: CASSPPRGGHHSYEQYF
v_call: TRBV28; cdr3_aa: CASSLPTSRQGNEKLFF
v_call: TRBV7-9; cdr3_aa: CASSPTGGNTEAFF
v_call: TRBV4-2; cdr3_aa: CASSQEETGVTEQYF
v_call: TRBV7-8; cdr3_aa: CASSFRSSYNSPLHF
v_call: TRBV7-2; cdr3_aa: CASSLRRPQEGYEQYF
v_call: TRBV30; cdr3_aa: CAWSVGGAYGYTF
v_call: TRBV7-2; cdr3_aa: CASSLVGRAITHIQETQYF
v_call: TRBV10-1; cdr3_aa: CASPKGTDGRGQYF
v_call: TRBV6-5; cdr3_aa: CASYYDREIAEAFF
v_call: TRBV10-3; cdr3_aa: CAISEGQGNTEAFF
v_call: TRBV28; cdr3_aa: CASSFGEKLFF
v_call: TRBV15; cdr3_aa: CATSVGRDRTGTGELFF
v_call: TRBV24-1; cdr3_aa: CATSDLLGTRVDEQFF
v_call: TRBV7-3; cdr3_aa: CASSPTSGVGETQYF
v_call: TRBV6-2/TRBV6-3; cdr3_aa: CASSYDYDGTAQETQYF
v_call: TRBV4-2; cdr3_aa: CASSRGFEGEEGKLFF
v_call: TRBV6-5; cdr3_aa: CASSYTEETQYF
v_call: TRBV30; cdr3_aa: CACTPGLAGGLPSTDTQYF
v_call: TRBV7-2; cdr3_aa: CASSVRVVDEQFF
v_call: TRBV18; cdr3_aa: CASSLLTDLIYGYTF
v_call: TRBV7-2; cdr3_aa: CASSLGTSGRIAETQYF
v_call: TRBV28; cdr3_aa: CASSLYRLTDTQYF
v_call: TRBV7-2; cdr3_aa: CASSLSGSATYEQYF
v_call: TRBV7-2; cdr3_aa: CASSGKGSRDRVRRQNF
v_call: TRBV6-5; cdr3_aa: CASSYVGGDYGYTF
v_call: TRBV28; cdr3_aa: CASSRGREQYF
v_call: TRBV18; cdr3_aa: CASSPNFRRDRDEQYF
v_call: TRBV12-3/TRBV12-4; cdr3_aa: CASPWGGQPQHF
v_call: TRBV29-1; cdr3_aa: CSARTGTGINSGNTIYF
v_call: TRBV9; cdr3_aa: CASSVAGTSATDTQYF
v_call: TRBV5-1; cdr3_aa: CASSLAASGGEQFF
v_call: TRBV10-3; cdr3_aa: CAILPGTGGGYTF
v_call: TRBV5-1; cdr3_aa: CASSLVRGGDYGYTF
v_call: TRBV9; cdr3_aa: CASSVGPGSKVNTEAFF
v_call: TRBV10-2; cdr3_aa: CASLDPIDTEAFF
v_call: TRBV7-2; cdr3_aa: CASSLSLGLYGYTF
v_call: TRBV10-3; cdr3_aa: CAISRTGIGTQYF
v_call: TRBV3-1/TRBV3-2; cdr3_aa: CASTTTSGRVGETQYF
v_call: TRBV5-5; cdr3_aa: CASSGQVLAGNTIYF